This T cell receptor (beta chain) stems from a study of human T cells and chemical hapten exposure. Study results and limitations: Alopecia in the donors means their immune response may deviate from healthy people's. A positive correlation with patch test score was found for PT1 expanded TCR counts.

Germline values: CDR1 SGDLS, CDR2 YYNGEE. V was shortened by 3 bases and J by 6 bases, with 7 bases between the two germline ends. The CDR3 consists of 13 residues. This clonotype has a count of ten or more. Its antigen remains unidentified. Time point reported: patch test 3, about 24 weeks after DPC sensitization. Treatment specified: therapeutic diphenylcyclopropenone sensitization with weekly scalp DPC. Total RNA was isolated from unfractionated whole blood. Unique molecular identifiers were linked by the library to individual cDNA molecules. TCRdb reanalysed the RACE reads using MiXCR and keeps one entry per CDR3 protein. The repertoire consists of 38,000 or so distinct CDR3 sequences, with over 7.5% occurring once and the leading ten covering 26%.

The specimen was whole blood, collected in connection with sensitization to the hapten diphenylcyclopropenone (DPC). The chain joins TRBV9 to TRBJ1-6; D is unresolved. This receptor was identified in a man in his forties or fifties with alopecia areata. Some clones in this sample may be carry-over from other donors' samples. The CDR3 sequence: CASSAPGNSPLHF. DNA of the CDR3: TGTGCCAGCAGCGCCCCGGGTAATTCACCCCTCCACTTT.